Listed below are T cell receptor beta chains from one sample, sequenced in a study of cytomegalovirus exposure and HLA in healthy donors. The data were produced by immunoSEQ multiplex PCR, yet TCRdb's version contains in-frame clones alone and is incomplete. The data hold about 140,000 clones, with roughly three fifths observed a single time. Sequencing was performed on PBMCs. These receptors were obtained from a woman aged 40-49 years in good health and CMV-seronegative. Both conserved end residues are part of each CDR3. D genes are given only for firm matches. Size tells how often a clone was seen (once, few, many) or the class of an expanded clone, and some rows leave it out.

j_call d_call v_call clone_size cdr3_nt cdr3_aa
TRBJ2-3 TRBD2 TRBV25-1 - TGTGCCAGCAGTGCCGACGCCATTCTGGCGGGGGGCGGGGATACGCAGTATTTT CASSADAILAGGGDTQYF
TRBJ1-2 - TRBV6-1 - TGTGCCAGCAGTGAAACGGGGGAGCCTACTAACTATGGCTACACCTTC CASSETGEPTNYGYTF
TRBJ1-2 - TRBV20-1 - TGCAGTGCTAGATCTTATGGCTACACCTTC CSARSYGYTF
TRBJ2-3 TRBD1 TRBV5-4 - TGTGCCAGCAGCTCAACGACAGGGGTCCCAGATACGCAGTATTTT CASSSTTGVPDTQYF
TRBJ1-2 - TRBV20-1 - TGCAGTGCTGGCCCCCTGGGCTACACCTTC CSAGPLGYTF
TRBJ2-7 - TRBV7-2 - TGTGCCAGCAGCTTACCTGTCGTGGGACACTACGAGCAGTACTTC CASSLPVVGHYEQYF
TRBJ1-2 - TRBV6-6 - TGTGCCAGCAGTCCTTTCCCCTCCAGTGCCACGGGCTACACCTTC CASSPFPSSATGYTF
TRBJ1-4 - TRBV5-4 few TGTGCCAGCAGCCCCGGACGGGGGGAATTCGAAAAACTGTTTTTT CASSPGRGEFEKLFF
TRBJ1-1 - TRBV7-2 few TGTGCCAGCAGCTTCAAGTCCTCGGCTGAAGCTTTCTTT CASSFKSSAEAFF
TRBJ1-1 TRBD1 TRBV5-6 few TGTGCCAGCAGCTTGGCAGACAGGGGGGGCACTGAAGCTTTCTTT CASSLADRGGTEAFF
TRBJ2-5 - TRBV9 - TGTGCCAGCAGCGTAGCCCCCCAGAAAGAGACCCAGTACTTC CASSVAPQKETQYF
TRBJ2-3 TRBD2 TRBV9 - TGTGCCAGCAGCTCCCGACTAGCGGGGTCGTCAGATACGCAGTATTTT CASSSRLAGSSDTQYF
TRBJ2-2 TRBD1 TRBV7-8 - TGTGCCAGCAGCCTGACAGGGGGTTCAACCGGGGAGCTGTTTTTT CASSLTGGSTGELFF
TRBJ1-4 - TRBV15 - TGTGCCACCTCAAGGAGGCTAAGGGAAAAACTGTTTTTT CATSRRLREKLFF
TRBJ2-4 TRBD1 TRBV4-2 - TGTGCCAGCAGCCAAGATGTACAGGGGCTAAACATTCAGTACTTC CASSQDVQGLNIQYF
TRBJ2-1 TRBD2 TRBV9 - TGTGCCAGCAGCGCCACTAGCGGGGGCTACAATGAGCAGTTCTTC CASSATSGGYNEQFF
TRBJ1-4 - TRBV7-9 few TGTGCCAGCAGCTTAGACGGGATGGACCCTGGAAAACTGTTTTTT CASSLDGMDPGKLFF
TRBJ1-1 - TRBV6-6 - TGTGCCAGCAAGGGGGGGGAAGGCAGCTCTGAAGCTTTCTTT CASKGGEGSSEAFF
TRBJ1-6 - TRBV28 - TGTGCCAGCATCTCTCCCCAGGGGAATAATTCACCCCTCCACTTT CASISPQGNNSPLHF
TRBJ1-1 - TRBV30 - TGTGCCTGGCAACAGACGGTGAACACTGAAGCTTTCTTT CAWQQTVNTEAFF
TRBJ2-2 - TRBV30 - TGTGCCTGGAGCTATCGAACTAGTGCGAACACCGGGGAGCTGTTTTTT CAWSYRTSANTGELFF
TRBJ2-1 - TRBV18 - TGTGCCAGCTCACGTAACAGCTACTCCTACAATGAGCAGTTCTTC CASSRNSYSYNEQFF
TRBJ2-7 - TRBV2 - TGTGCCAGCAGTGAAGATTTATGGCAGGCCTACGAGCAGTACTTC CASSEDLWQAYEQYF
TRBJ1-5 - TRBV28 once TGTGCCAGCAGCGGAGGAGGGGGGGATCAGCCCCAGCATTTT CASSGGGGDQPQHF
TRBJ2-1 - TRBV19 - TGTGCCAGTAATGTTGGACAGCCTGCCTACAATGAGCAGTTCTTC CASNVGQPAYNEQFF
TRBJ2-3 TRBD2 TRBV6-1 - TGTGCCAGCAGTCTCTCTAGCGGGGGGGAAACCGTGCAGTATTTT CASSLSSGGETVQYF
TRBJ2-1 - TRBV6-6 few TGTGCCAGCAGTTACACCGAACAGGGAAATGAGCAGTTCTTC CASSYTEQGNEQFF
TRBJ1-2 - TRBV5-6 - TGTGCCAGCAGCATGCGCAGGGCCGCTAACTATGGCTACACCTTC CASSMRRAANYGYTF